This TCR beta chain came from a study of shared T cell receptors in the human thymus. CDR3 length: 19 amino acids. Trimming cost V 4 bases and J 2 bases, with 27 bases left between them. The germline gives CDR1 LGHNA, CDR2 YNFKEQ. Sequencing was performed with immunoSEQ multiplex PCR; in TCRdb, only in-frame clones are kept and a portion is missing. This table has about 660,000 clones, 88% appearing once. The data also belong to a second study, concerning human thymus T cells. This second study notes: Thymus was obtained from resections taken during corrective heart surgery. V and J gene usage appeared biased in thymic and blood repertoires. Related studies noted strongly shared thymic repertoires across unrelated people.

The TCR originated in a boy younger than two with a congenital heart defect. Specimen: thymocytes. The genes are TRBV4-2 and TRBJ2-7; no firm D call. The CDR3 reads CASSPSPPAGDQITYEQYF. The CDR3 DNA reads TGTGCCAGCAGCCCAAGCCCCCCGGCAGGCGACCAAATTACCTACGAGCAGTACTTC.